Below, one T cell receptor beta chain is given with its context. The antigen is undetermined. The sample belongs to a study of T cells in Graves' hyperthyroidism and ophthalmopathy. General study results and limits: Prediction of ophthalmopathy progression came a median around 7.1 months pre-onset.

Amplification of TCR beta CDR3 regions used RNA as the template. The HTBI set primed first-round TCR CDR3 RT-PCR. TCRdb ran MiXCR on the multiplex PCR reads and lists one entry per CDR3 protein. Here the sample spans approximately 640,000 distinct CDR3 sequences, under 20% being singletons. Stable Graves' hyperthyroidism denoted no ophthalmopathy progression over 18 months. In patients aged 18 to 65, hyperthyroidism was newly diagnosed, with duration under 2 months. The diagnoses drew upon clinical symptoms, serum thyroxine and TRAb, thyroid ultrasound and orbital computed tomography. CDR3 length: 17 amino acids. Germline V lookup: CDR1 SGHVS, CDR2 FNYEAQ. Trimming removed 5 bases from V and 0 bases from J; junction bases left unmatched: 8.

V is TRBV7-6 and J is TRBJ1-4; 8 bases line up with TRBD1. Sequenced sample: blood. The TCR was taken from a woman aged 25 to 45 with Graves' hyperthyroidism. The CDR3 coding sequence is TGTGCCAGCAGCCCGTCGACAGGGGCTGCAACTAATGAAAAACTGTTTTTT. It codes for CASSPSTGAATNEKLFF.